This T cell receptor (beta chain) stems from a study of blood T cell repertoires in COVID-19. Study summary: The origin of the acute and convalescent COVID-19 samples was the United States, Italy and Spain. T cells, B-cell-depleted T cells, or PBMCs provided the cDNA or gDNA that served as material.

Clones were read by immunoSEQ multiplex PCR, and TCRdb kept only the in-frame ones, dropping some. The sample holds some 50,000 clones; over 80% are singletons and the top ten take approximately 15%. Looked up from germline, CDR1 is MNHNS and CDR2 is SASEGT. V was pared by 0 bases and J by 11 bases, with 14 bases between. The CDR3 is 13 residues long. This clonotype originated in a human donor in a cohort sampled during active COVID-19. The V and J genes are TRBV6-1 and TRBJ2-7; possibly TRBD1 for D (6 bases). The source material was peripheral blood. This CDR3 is CASSEAGTPRKYF. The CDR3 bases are TGTGCCAGCAGTGAAGCCGGGACACCAAGGAAGTACTTC.